The sequence of this T cell receptor beta chain was determined in a study of blood T cells in healthy people across ages. Study-level results: The study regarded diversity estimates from one million T cells as underestimates. A roughly linear fall in TCR beta diversity per million T cells was seen with increasing age.

The junction had 9 bases not matched to a gene; V was cut back by 5 bases and J by 3 bases. The CDR3 extends over 16 amino acids. CDR1 is SGHVS and CDR2 is FQNEAQ in the germline V gene. This clonotype came up many times. Its antigen is unknown. Roughly 10 milliliters was the volume of peripheral blood drawn from each donor. Each sample had at least 7 million PBMCs isolated. Together with a sample-barcoded 5' primer, a J-beta primer mix was included in a second PCR lasting about 6 to 11 cycles. TCRdb analysed the 5' RACE reads with MiXCR anew, one entry per CDR3 protein. Here the sample spans roughly 640,000 distinct CDR3 sequences, about 30% being singletons.

The material sequenced was blood. The chain is built from TRBV7-8 and TRBJ2-1; 8 positions match TRBD2. This clonotype originated in a woman aged 80 or over in good health. CDR3 in DNA: TGTGCCAGCAGCACCTCCCCCAGCGGGGGCTACAATGAGCAGTTCTTC. It encodes CASSTSPSGGYNEQFF.